This passage covers 32 T cell receptor beta chains from one sample sequenced in a study of T cell responses to AZD1222 COVID-19 vaccine listed by TCRdb under 2021. Libraries were prepared through the immunoSEQ multiplex PCR assay. TCRdb re-hosts the immuneACCESS table, in-frame sequences only. Its copies lack some clones; in the studies checked, an unresolved V gene accounts for under half of them, and the cause for the rest is not known. The sample yields 100,000 to 150,000 clones; approximately 85% were counted once. The leading ten clones occupy approximately 8% of the sample. In light of the paper, this sample's time point label describes: baseline before first vaccination. Sequenced here: peripheral blood, sampled on day 0 of AZD1222 vaccination. These receptors originate from an adult in good health.

The genes are TRBV24-1 and TRBJ1-5; no definite D call. V was shortened by 2 bases and J by 7 bases, with 14 bases between the two germline ends. Germline loops: CDR1 KGHDR, CDR2 SFDVKD. This CDR3 contains 15 residues. The DNA for the CDR3 is TGTGCCACCAGTGATTACCGGGTTCTTGGCCAGCCCCAGCATTTT. Translated, it gives CATSDYRVLGQPQHF.

This chain links TRBV29-1 with TRBJ2-7; D possibly matches TRBD1 or TRBD2 (5 bases each). CDR3 length: 13 residues. The germline V gene encodes CDR1 SQVTM and CDR2 ANQGSEA. V dropped 4 bases and J dropped 3 bases, with 13 bases sitting between them. The CDR3: CSVGGKQFYEQYF. DNA of the CDR3: TGCAGCGTTGGGGGGAAGCAATTCTACGAGCAGTACTTC.

Concerning this clone: Its ends do not fully match the called genes, so a read error is possible. This CDR3 is CAISATKDRVLF. Here the CDR3 DNA reads TGTGCCATCAGTGCAACTAAGGACAGGGTACTCTTC. V usage is TRBV10-3 and J usage is TRBJ2-7; TRBD1 agrees at 8 bases. Germline V CDR1 and CDR2: ENHRY, SYGVKD. CDR3 length: 12 residues.

The chain is built from TRBV30 and TRBJ2-5; 9 bases are a match to TRBD2. Trimming at V came to 0 bases and at J to 4 bases, leaving 6 bases not matched to a gene. The length of the CDR3 is 15 residues. Germline V gene data show CDR1 as GTSNPN and CDR2 as SVGIG (reference sequence). This chain's CDR3 is CAWSVSRGGPETQYF. CDR3 DNA sequence: TGTGCCTGGAGTGTCTCGCGGGGGGGCCCAGAGACCCAGTACTTC.

The rearrangement joins TRBV19 to TRBJ2-1; the D gene is possibly TRBD1 (6 bases). CDR3 length: 18 residues. The V gene's germline CDR1 is LNHDA and CDR2 SQIVND (reference sequence). Trimming left V 5 bases short and J 0 bases short, with 20 bases between. CDR3 sequence reads: CASSPRAGASSSYNEQFF. CDR3 in DNA: TGTGCCAGTAGTCCTCGGGCAGGGGCTTCGAGCTCCTACAATGAGCAGTTCTTC.

The genes are TRBV6-5 and TRBJ1-1; possible D gene TRBD1, 6 bases. The CDR3 consists of 16 residues. The germline V and J ends were trimmed by 3 bases and 0 bases, with 14 bases remaining between them. Germline V CDR1 and CDR2: MNHEY, SVGAGI. In DNA form, the CDR3 reads TGTGCCAGCAGTTATGGTACGGGGGCGATGAACACTGAAGCTTTCTTT. Encoded protein: CASSYGTGAMNTEAFF.

This sequence joins TRBV28 and TRBJ1-4, with 10 bases matching TRBD1. The CDR3 consists of 17 residues. Germline V gene lookup returns CDR1 MDHEN and CDR2 SYDVKM. Losses at the gene ends were 8 bases for V and 7 bases for J; bases not matched to a gene: 16. The CDR3 nucleotides read TGTGCCAGCGTCCCTATCAGACAGGGGGCAATGGGTGAAAAACTGTTTTTT. Protein: CASVPIRQGAMGEKLFF.

This chain joins TRBV11-2 and TRBJ1-5, with D uncertain. Trimming stripped 0 bases from V and 11 bases from J, with 20 bases between. CDR3 length equals 16 residues. Germline V gene lookup returns CDR1 SGHAT and CDR2 FQNNGV. In nucleotides, the CDR3 is TGTGCCAGCAGCTTAGATGGGGTGGGAGCGGCTTCGGCCCAGCATTTT. Protein product: CASSLDGVGAASAQHF.

This chain joins TRBV5-1 and TRBJ2-1, with 9 bases aligning to TRBD2. Germline-derived CDR1 and CDR2 are SGHRS and YFSETQ. The CDR3 is made up of 16 amino acids. Trimming at V came to 3 bases and at J to 2 bases, leaving 6 bases not matched to a gene. The CDR3 bases are TGCGCCAGCAGCTCCATGACTAGCGGCCCCTACAATGAGCAGTTCTTC. Its translation: CASSSMTSGPYNEQFF.

The rearrangement links TRBV10-3 to TRBJ1-1, with D tentatively TRBD1 (5 bases). This CDR3 contains 13 residues. The V gene lost 4 bases and the J gene lost 1 base, with 7 bases spanning the gap. Per the germline V gene, CDR1 is ENHRY and CDR2 is SYGVKD. The CDR3 here is CAISVGENTEAFF. The CDR3 DNA follows: TGTGCCATCAGTGTAGGGGAGAACACTGAAGCTTTCTTT.

The chain couples TRBV12-1 to TRBJ2-3. TRBV12-1 is listed as a pseudogene. This CDR3 comprises 16 residues. CDR3 in DNA: TGTGCCAGCAGCTCTCCCCGGCCCAAACACACAGATACGCAGTATTTT. It translates to CASSSPRPKHTDTQYF.

This chain uses TRBV29-1 with TRBJ2-7; possible D gene TRBD1, 5 bases. The germline V and J ends were trimmed by 6 bases and 5 bases, with 14 bases remaining between them. The CDR3 consists of 12 residues. The germline V gene encodes CDR1 SQVTM and CDR2 ANQGSEA. CDR3 region: CSVGRGLDEQYF. The CDR3 bases are TGCAGCGTCGGAAGGGGTCTGGACGAGCAGTACTTC.

The chain has TRBV5-4 and TRBJ1-2; the D is unclear. Per the germline V gene, CDR1 is SGHNT and CDR2 is YYREEE (reference sequence). The CDR3 spans 16 residues. V was trimmed by 0 bases and J by 5 bases, leaving 17 bases between them. CDR3 sequence: CASSLELMGGIYGYTF. The CDR3 region has the DNA TGTGCCAGCAGCTTGGAGTTGATGGGTGGGATATATGGCTACACCTTC.

The chain recombines TRBV7-8 with TRBJ1-4; D gene uncertain. Trimming shortened V by 5 bases and J by 7 bases, and 11 bases separated the two germline ends. Germline V gives CDR1 SGHVS, CDR2 FQNEAQ. The CDR3 consists of 13 residues. Written as DNA, the CDR3 is TGTGCCAGCAGCCCCGTAAAAGGTGAAAAACTGTTTTTT. Its protein product is CASSPVKGEKLFF.

V usage is TRBV6-1 and J usage is TRBJ1-5; no firm D call. The length of the CDR3 is 14 residues. V was shortened by 1 base and J by 6 bases, with 10 bases between the two germline ends. Germline CDR1 is MNHNS and CDR2 is SASEGT. The CDR3 DNA sequence: TGTGCCAGCAGTGAAGAGGCAGGTAGTCAGCCCCAGCATTTT. Protein product: CASSEEAGSQPQHF.

This sequence joins TRBV30 and TRBJ1-2, with D unresolved. The V gene's germline CDR1 is GTSNPN and CDR2 SVGIG (reference sequence). Trimming removed 0 bases from V and 1 base from J, with 9 bases in between. The CDR3 is 14 amino acids. CDR3: CAWSVSEFNYGYTF. The CDR3 DNA reads as TGTGCCTGGAGTGTATCCGAGTTTAACTATGGCTACACCTTC.

The V and J genes are TRBV7-8 and TRBJ2-2, with D possibly being TRBD1 (5 bases). The length of the CDR3 is 12 residues. V lost 9 bases, J lost 3 bases, and 8 bases lay in between. CDR1 and CDR2 (germline): SGHVS, FQNEAQ. This CDR3 is CASGAYTGELFF. In DNA, the CDR3 is TGTGCCAGTGGGGCTTACACCGGGGAGCTGTTTTTT.

The CDR3 DNA follows: TGTGCCAGCAGCTTGGGCCAGGGAGCCTACGAGCAGTACTTC. Protein: CASSLGQGAYEQYF. V gene TRBV5-6 combines with J gene TRBJ2-7, with D possibly being TRBD1 or TRBD2 (5 bases each). The germline V gene has CDR1 SGHDT and CDR2 YYEEEE. Trimming shortened V by 0 bases and J by 2 bases, and 9 bases separated the two germline ends. CDR3 size: 14 residues.

V usage is TRBV10-3 and J usage is TRBJ2-5; the D is unclear. Germline V lookup: CDR1 ENHRY, CDR2 SYGVKD. The CDR3 contains 11 residues. V lost 3 bases to trimming and J lost 3 bases, with 2 bases between them. The CDR3 region is CAISEKETQYF. CDR3 DNA: TGTGCCATCAGTGAAAAAGAGACCCAGTACTTC.

The J gene is TRBJ1-1, the V gene TRBV6-1; D ambiguous. The CDR3 extends over 14 amino acids. The V end lost 0 bases, the J end lost 0 bases, and 5 bases lay between the germline ends. From germline, CDR1 is MNHNS and CDR2 SASEGT. The CDR3 loop is CASSEAGLNTEAFF. In nucleotides, the CDR3 is TGTGCCAGCAGTGAAGCAGGGCTGAACACTGAAGCTTTCTTT.

V and J are TRBV6-2 or TRBV6-3 and TRBJ2-7; 8 bases align to TRBD2. The germline V gene has CDR1 MNHEY and CDR2 SVGEGT. V dropped 2 bases and J dropped 0; count of bases not matched to a gene: 6. The CDR3 extends over 16 amino acids. The CDR3 region has the DNA TGTGCCAGCAGTTACGGGGCGGGAGGTAGCTCCTACGAGCAGTACTTC. As protein: CASSYGAGGSSYEQYF.

The chain is built from TRBV4-1 and TRBJ1-4; 9 bases align to TRBD1. V was pared by 4 bases and J by 1 base, with 10 bases of the junction left unmatched. The V gene's germline CDR1 is MGHRA and CDR2 YSYEKL. The CDR3 totals 18 residues. In DNA form, the CDR3 reads TGCGCCAGCAGCCCTCGGACAGGGGAGTGGGGAACTAATGAAAAACTGTTTTTT. Residues: CASSPRTGEWGTNEKLFF.

The CDR3 DNA is TGTGCCAGCAGTTTAGGACAGGGGAGGACTGAAGCTTTCTTT. It codes for CASSLGQGRTEAFF. The chain links TRBV28 to TRBJ1-1; 9 nucleotides agree with TRBD1. Trimming cost V 2 bases and J 5 bases; bases outside gene matches: 3. The length of the CDR3 is 14 residues. CDR1 is MDHEN, CDR2 SYDVKM, per germline.

The chain carries TRBV10-3 and TRBJ2-7; 7 bases are a match to TRBD1. CDR3 length: 15 residues. CDR1 is ENHRY and CDR2 is SYGVKD in the germline V gene. V shed 4 bases, J shed 3 bases, and the junction held 9 bases outside the gene matches. In DNA form, the CDR3 reads TGTGCCATCAGTGCGAAGGGGGCCCCCATCTACGAGCAGTACTTC. Its translation is CAISAKGAPIYEQYF.

The rearrangement uses TRBV5-1 and TRBJ2-7; D tentatively fits TRBD1 or TRBD2 (5 bases each). V lost 2 bases, J lost 4 bases, and 16 bases lay in between. Germline V gives CDR1 SGHRS, CDR2 YFSETQ. The CDR3 contains 15 residues. CDR3 sequence reads: CASSFRDPTRYEQYF. The DNA for the CDR3 is TGCGCCAGCAGCTTCAGGGACCCGACGAGGTACGAGCAGTACTTC.

The chain couples TRBV6-5 to TRBJ2-7; the match to TRBD1 covers 8 bases. Germline V CDR1 and CDR2: MNHEY, SVGAGI. V was clipped by 10 bases and J by 4 bases; unmatched bases: 12. This CDR3 is built from 14 residues. The CDR3 DNA reads as TGTGCCACCAAAAACGGACAGGGAAATTACGAGCAGTACTTC. This sequence encodes CATKNGQGNYEQYF.

The J gene is TRBJ1-2, the V gene TRBV10-3, with 9 bases lining up with TRBD1. Germline assignment: CDR1 ENHRY and CDR2 SYGVKD. The CDR3 is 14 amino acids. J lost 7 bases, V lost 5 bases, and 8 bases had no gene match. CDR3 protein: CAISQGTGFFGYTF. DNA of the CDR3: TGTGCCATCAGTCAAGGGACAGGGTTTTTTGGCTACACCTTC.

This chain connects TRBV5-1 to TRBJ2-7; 12 positions match TRBD2. V was pared by 4 bases and J by 4 bases, with 6 bases of the junction left unmatched. CDR1 and CDR2 from the germline V gene are SGHRS and YFSETQ. The length of the CDR3 is 15 residues. CDR3 DNA sequence: TGCGCCAGCAGCGGGGCTAGCGGGGGGGCTTACGAGCAGTACTTC. Translation gives CASSGASGGAYEQYF. The whole variable domain, filled in from reference TRBV5-1 and TRBJ2-7, reads KAGVTQTPRYLIKTRGQQVTLSCSPISGHRSVSWYQQTPGQGLQFLFEYFSETQRNKGNFPGRFSGRQFSNSRSEMNVSTLELGDSALYLCASSGASGGAYEQYFGPGTRLTVT.

This clone has more than one count but fewer than ten. V and J are TRBV21-1 and TRBJ2-4. TRBV21-1 is a pseudogene locus. This CDR3 has 16 residues. CDR3 loop: CASSFPGPVAKNIQYF. CDR3 sequence (DNA): TGTGCCAGCAGCTTTCCGGGACCCGTAGCCAAAAACATTCAGTACTTC.

The rearrangement uses TRBV7-8 and TRBJ2-2; TRBD1 might be the D (5 bases). With 2 bases removed from V and 2 bases from J, the gap between germline ends came to 9 bases. The CDR3 consists of 15 residues. Germline CDR1 and CDR2: SGHVS and FQNEAQ. The CDR3 protein is CASSLPGKNTGELFF. As DNA, the CDR3 is TGTGCCAGCAGCTTACCAGGGAAAAACACCGGGGAGCTGTTTTTT.

This clone was seen only once. The rearrangement links TRBV5-8 to TRBJ2-5; 11 bases agree with TRBD2. J gave up 5 bases and V 3 bases, and 9 bases lay outside the gene matches. Germline V CDR1 and CDR2: SGHTS, YDEGEE. There are 16 residues in the CDR3. CDR3 region: CASSWAGTSGGETQYF. The CDR3 coding sequence is TGTGCCAGCAGCTGGGCCGGGACTAGCGGTGGGGAGACCCAGTACTTC.

CDR3 in amino acids: CASSYEDTSNQPQHF. The CDR3 nucleotides read TGTGCCAGCAGTTACGAGGACACCAGCAATCAGCCCCAGCATTTT. The chain uses TRBV6-6 and TRBJ1-5; D is perhaps TRBD1 (5 bases). Germline V gives CDR1 MNHNY, CDR2 SVGAGI (reference sequence). V gave up 2 bases and J gave up 1 base, with 9 bases separating them. The CDR3 is 15 residues long.